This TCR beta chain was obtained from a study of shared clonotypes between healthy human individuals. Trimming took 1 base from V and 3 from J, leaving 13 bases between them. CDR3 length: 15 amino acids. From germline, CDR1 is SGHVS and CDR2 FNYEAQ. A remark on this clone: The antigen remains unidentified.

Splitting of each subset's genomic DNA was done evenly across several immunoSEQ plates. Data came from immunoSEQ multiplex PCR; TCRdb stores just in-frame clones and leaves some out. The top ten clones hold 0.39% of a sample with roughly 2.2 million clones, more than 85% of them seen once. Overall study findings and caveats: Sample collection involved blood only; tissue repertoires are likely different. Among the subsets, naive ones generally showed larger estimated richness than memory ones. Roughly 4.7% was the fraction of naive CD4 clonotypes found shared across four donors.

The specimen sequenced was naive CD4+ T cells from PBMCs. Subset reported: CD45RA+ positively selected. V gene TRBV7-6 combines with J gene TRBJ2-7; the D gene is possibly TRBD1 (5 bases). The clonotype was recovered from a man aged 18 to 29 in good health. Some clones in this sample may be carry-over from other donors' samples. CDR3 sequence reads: CASSLESGRFYEQYF. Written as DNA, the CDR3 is TGTGCCAGCAGCTTAGAGTCAGGGCGGTTCTACGAGCAGTACTTC. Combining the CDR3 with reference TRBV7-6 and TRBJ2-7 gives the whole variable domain GAGVSQSPRYKVTKRGQDVALRCDPISGHVSLYWYRQALGQGPEFLTYFNYEAQQDKSGLPNDRFSAERPEGSISTLTIQRTEQRDSAMYRCASSLESGRFYEQYFGPGTRLTVT.